These 21 T cell receptor beta chains came from one sample sequenced in a study of blood T cell repertoires in COVID-19. Clones were read by immunoSEQ multiplex PCR, and TCRdb kept only the in-frame ones, dropping some. Found here are roughly 72,000 clones, around 90% of them singletons; the top ten hold less than 45%. The material sequenced was peripheral blood. These receptors all come from a human donor in a cohort sampled during active COVID-19.

DNA of the CDR3: TGCGCCAGCAGTCAACGATATACAGGGGCGGGCACCGGGGAGCTGTTTTTT. This gives the protein CASSQRYTGAGTGELFF. This chain links TRBV5-1 with TRBJ2-2, with 7 positions matching TRBD1. The CDR3 is made up of 17 amino acids. J lost 4 bases, V lost 5 bases, and 14 bases had no gene match. Germline CDR1 and CDR2: SGHRS and YFSETQ.

This rearrangement joins TRBV2 to TRBJ2-1; 8 bases agree with TRBD2. V trimming: 5 bases; J trimming: 14 bases; junction bases outside the gene matches: 11. CDR3 length equals 13 residues. CDR1 is SNHLY, CDR2 FYNNEI, per germline. CDR3 loop: CASSPRWAGGEFF. The CDR3 DNA reads as TGTGCCAGCAGTCCCAGGTGGGCGGGAGGCGAGTTCTTC.

V and J are TRBV3-1 (or the pseudogene TRBV3-2) and TRBJ1-1; D might be TRBD1 (6 bases). Deletions cut 2 bases from V and 4 bases from J, with 14 bases between. The CDR3 consists of 15 residues. Looked up from germline, CDR1 is LGHDT and CDR2 is YNNKEL (reference sequence). CDR3 region: CASSQHRTVSTEAFF. CDR3 nucleotides: TGTGCCAGCAGCCAACATCGGACAGTTAGCACTGAAGCTTTCTTT.

The chain has TRBV2 and TRBJ2-1; D not certain. Germline loops: CDR1 SNHLY, CDR2 FYNNEI. Trimming took 7 bases from V and 4 from J, leaving 2 bases between them. The CDR3 length is 10 residues. In DNA, the CDR3 is TGTGCCAGCATATACAATGAGCAGTTCTTC. Translation gives CASIYNEQFF.

V gene TRBV18 combines with J gene TRBJ2-7, with unresolved D. Germline V CDR1 and CDR2: KGHSH, LQKENI. CDR3 size: 15 residues. V lost 0 bases and J 7 bases, leaving 16 bases between the germline ends. The CDR3 sequence: CASSPPSMLEEEQYF. CDR3 nucleotides: TGTGCCAGCTCACCACCCTCCATGCTCGAGGAAGAGCAGTACTTC.

The chain uses TRBV5-1 and TRBJ2-1; 12 positions agree with TRBD1. Germline-derived CDR1 and CDR2 are SGHRS and YFSETQ. J was trimmed by 8 bases and V by 4 bases; bases with no gene match: 7. The CDR3 consists of 15 residues. In DNA, the CDR3 is TGCGCCAGCAGCCCCGGGACAGGGGGCAAGGATGAGCAGTTCTTC. This gives the protein CASSPGTGGKDEQFF.

The chain employs TRBV19 and TRBJ1-5, with D perhaps TRBD1 (5 bases). Deletions cut 1 base from V and 2 bases from J, with 18 bases between. The germline gives CDR1 LNHDA, CDR2 SQIVND (reference sequence). CDR3 length: 18 amino acids. CDR3 DNA: TGTGCCAGTAGTATAGCGGGTGGTGGGGCATTGGGCAATCAGCCCCAGCATTTT. It codes for CASSIAGGGALGNQPQHF. Combining the CDR3 with reference TRBV19 and TRBJ1-5 gives the whole variable domain DGGITQSPKYLFRKEGQNVTLSCEQNLNHDAMYWYRQDPGQGLRLIYYSQIVNDFQKGDIAEGYSVSREKKESFPLTVTSAQKNPTAFYLCASSIAGGGALGNQPQHFGDGTRLSIL.

This clone was counted a single time. This chain links TRBV21-1 with TRBJ2-7; TRBD1 is the table's D call and was not checked against the DNA. TRBV21-1 is assigned pseudogene status. The CDR3 is 15 amino acids. The CDR3 coding sequence is TGTGCCAGCAGCAAATCTCAGGGACAACCCTACGAGCAGTACTTC. Encoded protein: CASSKSQGQPYEQYF.

This clone has a handful of counts. This chain connects TRBV21-1 to TRBJ1-5; the table's D call TRBD1 went unverified against the DNA. TRBV21-1 is a pseudogene. The CDR3 runs 15 residues. The chain's CDR3 is CASSKGQGGDQPQHF. The DNA of the CDR3 is TGTGCCAGCAGCAAAGGACAGGGGGGGGATCAGCCCCAGCATTTT.

The V call is TRBV19, the J call TRBJ2-5; tentatively, D is TRBD1 (6 bases). The CDR3 is 14 residues long. CDR1 is LNHDA and CDR2 is SQIVND in the germline V gene (reference sequence). Trimming left V 6 bases short and J 7 bases short, with 18 bases between. The CDR3 DNA reads as TGTGCCAGTAGCACAGGGATGGGGGCAAGGACCCAGTACTTC. It is translated as CASSTGMGARTQYF.

The chain recombines TRBV30 with TRBJ2-3, with TRBD1 as a possible D gene (5 bases). This CDR3 is 13 amino acids long. The germline V gene has CDR1 GTSNPN and CDR2 SVGIG (reference sequence). The V and J ends lost 3 bases and 1 base respectively, with 8 bases between them. The CDR3: CAWRQARTDTQYF. In DNA form, the CDR3 reads TGTGCCTGGAGACAGGCCCGCACAGATACGCAGTATTTT.

This clone has a handful of counts. The chain joins TRBV27 to TRBJ2-7, with a weak D call TRBD1 (6 bases). V gave up 6 bases and J gave up 1 base, with 22 bases separating them. Germline-derived CDR1 and CDR2 are MNHEY and SMNVEV (reference sequence). This CDR3 comprises 17 residues. In DNA form, the CDR3 reads TGTGCCAGCAGCCAGGGGTCGGGGCGACTGATTTCCTACGAGCAGTACTTC. Residues: CASSQGSGRLISYEQYF.

The sample holds one count of this clone. The chain links TRBV4-1 to TRBJ2-1; 9 positions agree with TRBD2. The germline V gene encodes CDR1 MGHRA and CDR2 YSYEKL. Trimming removed 0 bases from V and 9 bases from J; junction bases left unmatched: 6. The CDR3 covers 15 residues. The CDR3 here is CASSQEVPRGGEQFF. In DNA, the CDR3 is TGCGCCAGCAGCCAAGAGGTTCCGCGGGGGGGTGAGCAGTTCTTC.

This clone showed up just a few times. This chain uses TRBV5-1 with TRBJ2-3; tentatively, D is TRBD1 (5 bases). In germline, CDR1 is SGHRS, CDR2 YFSETQ. This CDR3 comprises 15 residues. Trimming pared 7 bases from V and 5 bases from J, leaving 20 bases between. CDR3 sequence: CASAPGPRSRDTQYF. In nucleotides, the CDR3 is TGCGCCAGCGCCCCAGGGCCCCGTTCCAGAGATACGCAGTATTTT.

The chain recombines TRBV6-5 with TRBJ2-3; 7 nucleotides line up with TRBD1. There are 14 residues in the CDR3. V trimming: 4 bases; J trimming: 2 bases; junction bases outside the gene matches: 3. Germline V gives CDR1 MNHEY, CDR2 SVGAGI. The CDR3 reads CASSSGQVTDTQYF. The DNA for the CDR3 is TGTGCCAGCAGTTCCGGACAGGTCACAGATACGCAGTATTTT.

This chain links TRBV27 with TRBJ2-1, with 8 bases lining up with TRBD1. Germline V gene sequence: CDR1 MNHEY, CDR2 SMNVEV (reference sequence). V dropped 6 bases and J dropped 9; count of bases not matched to a gene: 7. The CDR3 runs 13 residues. In DNA, the CDR3 is TGTGCCAGCAGGTCCCAGGACAGGGCTGAGCAGTTCTTC. It specifies CASRSQDRAEQFF.

The J gene is TRBJ1-2, the V gene TRBV28; unclear D gene. Looked up from germline, CDR1 is MDHEN and CDR2 is SYDVKM. Trimming removed 3 bases from V and 5 bases from J, with 4 bases in between. The CDR3 length is 11 residues. The CDR3 loop reads CASSFGYGYTF. The CDR3 DNA sequence: TGTGCCAGCAGTTTCGGGTATGGCTACACCTTC.

This chain uses TRBV10-1 with TRBJ1-4; D remains ambiguous. This CDR3 contains 13 residues. Germline CDR1 WNHNN, CDR2 SYGVQD (reference sequence). Trimming pared 8 bases from V and 3 bases from J, leaving 10 bases between. The CDR3 sequence is CASPIGANEKLFF. The CDR3 DNA sequence: TGCGCCAGCCCCATCGGGGCTAATGAAAAACTGTTTTTT.

This chain uses TRBV21-1 with TRBJ2-1; the table's TRBD2 call for D was not verified on the DNA. TRBV21-1 is a documented pseudogene. The CDR3 covers 14 residues. The CDR3 bases are TGTGCCAGCAGCAAAGTGTCTAGAGGCAATGAGCAGTTCTTC. Amino acids: CASSKVSRGNEQFF.

The rearrangement links TRBV5-4 to TRBJ2-7; TRBD1 agrees at 8 bases. V lost 1 base and J lost 0; bases outside the gene matches: 6. Per the germline V gene, CDR1 is SGHNT and CDR2 is YYREEE (reference sequence). The CDR3 length is 16 residues. The CDR3 DNA sequence: TGTGCCAGCAGCTTGTCTGGACAGGGAAGCTCCTACGAGCAGTACTTC. It codes for CASSLSGQGSSYEQYF.

The chain links TRBV18 to TRBJ1-1; D is undetermined. The germline V gene has CDR1 KGHSH and CDR2 LQKENI. There are 14 residues in the CDR3. V dropped 5 bases and J dropped 1 base, with 11 bases sitting between them. The CDR3 DNA is TGTGCCAGCTCATACACCGGAGGGAACACTGAAGCTTTCTTT. It codes for CASSYTGGNTEAFF.